What follows are 3 T cell receptor beta chains derived from one specimen sequenced in a study of blood T cell repertoires in COVID-19. The protocol was immunoSEQ multiplex PCR, while the TCRdb copy is restricted to in-frame clones and leaves out a portion. The sample yields about 460,000 clones, more than 85% seen once. Sequenced sample: PBMCs or T cells enriched from blood (not recorded which). All receptors derive from an older woman who had recovered from COVID-19.

V and J are TRBV18 and TRBJ1-5; the D gene is possibly TRBD1 (5 bases). The germline CDR1 and CDR2 sequences are KGHSH and LQKENI. V lost 0 bases, J lost 0 bases, and 9 bases lay in between. The CDR3 has 16 amino acids. CDR3 bases: TGTGCCAGCTCACCACCGGGGGGAAATAGCAATCAGCCCCAGCATTTT. It yields the protein CASSPPGGNSNQPQHF.

The rearrangement links TRBV29-1 to TRBJ2-7; 7 nucleotides align to TRBD1. The CDR3 consists of 12 residues. From germline, CDR1 is SQVTM and CDR2 ANQGSEA. J gave up 3 bases and V 1 base, and 0 bases lay outside the gene matches. The CDR3 loop is CSVEGTGYEQYF. CDR3 nucleotide sequence: TGCAGCGTTGAAGGGACAGGCTACGAGCAGTACTTC.

V and J are TRBV21-1 and TRBJ2-7; whether TRBD1, the table's D call, matches the DNA was not checked. TRBV21-1 counts as a pseudogene. The length of the CDR3 is 15 residues. The CDR3 DNA follows: TGTGCCAGCAGCAAAGGATCAGGGGACCCCTACGAGCAGTACGTC. This translates into CASSKGSGDPYEQYV.